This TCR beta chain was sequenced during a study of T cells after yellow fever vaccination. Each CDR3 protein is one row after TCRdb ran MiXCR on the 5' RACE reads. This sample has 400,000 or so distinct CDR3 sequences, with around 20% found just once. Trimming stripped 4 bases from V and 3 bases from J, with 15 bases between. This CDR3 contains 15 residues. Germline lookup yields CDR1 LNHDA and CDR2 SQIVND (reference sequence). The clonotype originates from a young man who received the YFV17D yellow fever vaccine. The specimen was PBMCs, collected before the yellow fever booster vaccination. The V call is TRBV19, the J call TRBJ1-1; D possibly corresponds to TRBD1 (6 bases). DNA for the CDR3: TGTGCCAGTAGTAGAGTACAGGGTAGCGACACTGAAGCTTTCTTT. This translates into CASSRVQGSDTEAFF.